Each of the 18 T cell receptor beta chains below was sequenced from the same sample in a study of human T cells and chemical hapten exposure. The time point denotes: pre-sensitization, week 0. Indicated treatment: therapeutic diphenylcyclopropenone sensitization with weekly scalp DPC. Each CDR3 protein is one row after TCRdb ran MiXCR on the RACE reads. In the table there are roughly 250,000 distinct CDR3 sequences, approximately 8.4% of which are singletons. Sample: whole blood, taken in connection with sensitization to the hapten diphenylcyclopropenone (DPC). All receptors come from a woman aged 40 to 55 with alopecia areata. Some clones in this sample may be carry-over from other donors' samples.

V gene TRBV15 combines with J gene TRBJ1-3; D gene uncertain. The germline gives CDR1 LNHNV, CDR2 YYDKDF (reference sequence). The CDR3 has 15 amino acids. V lost 0 bases and J lost 4, with 10 bases in between. The CDR3 region has the DNA TGTGCCACCAGCAGAGATCCCGGTGGAGGAAACACCATATATTTT. This gives the protein CATSRDPGGGNTIYF.

V gene TRBV18 combines with J gene TRBJ1-5; 7 bases are shared with TRBD1. The germline V gene encodes CDR1 KGHSH and CDR2 LQKENI. This CDR3 spans 16 amino acids. V dropped 3 bases and J dropped 6; count of bases not matched to a gene: 11. CDR3 sequence reads: CASSPTGAPGAQPQHF. The CDR3 DNA reads as TGTGCCAGCTCACCTACAGGGGCCCCGGGGGCTCAGCCCCAGCATTTT.

This clonotype was detected a few times. The CDR3 bases are TGTGCCAGCAGCCCCCGGGGGGGTGGAAACACTGAAGCTTTCTTT. Protein sequence: CASSPRGGGNTEAFF. The chain couples TRBV7-9 to TRBJ1-1; a weak D match, TRBD1 (5 bases). Trimming took off 5 bases at V and 2 bases at J, with 15 bases between the two ends. Germline loops: CDR1 SEHNR, CDR2 FQNEAQ (reference sequence). This CDR3 has 15 amino acids.

The V call is TRBV4-3, the J call TRBJ2-7, with TRBD2 matching over 10 bases. The length of the CDR3 is 18 residues. Germline V gene sequence: CDR1 LGHNA, CDR2 YSLEER. The V segment lost 0 bases and the J segment 3 bases; nucleotides outside the gene matches: 11. In DNA, the CDR3 is TGCGCCAGCAGCCAAGATTGGGCTAGCGGGAGATATGACTACGAGCAGTACTTC. It yields the protein CASSQDWASGRYDYEQYF.

This clonotype occurred many times. The rearrangement uses TRBV14 and TRBJ2-3; unclear D gene. V dropped 2 bases and J dropped 0 bases, with 9 bases sitting between them. CDR1 SGHDN and CDR2 FVKESK come from the germline V gene. This CDR3 has 15 residues. The CDR3 DNA reads TGTGCCAGCAGCCAAAAGCGCACTAGCACAGATACGCAGTATTTT. Encoded protein: CASSQKRTSTDTQYF.

This clonotype came up a few times. The rearrangement uses TRBV5-1 and TRBJ1-4, with 7 bases aligning to TRBD1. The CDR3 runs to 14 residues. After removal of 3 bases from V and 8 bases from J, the junction contained 7 bases not matched to a gene. Looked up from germline, CDR1 is SGHRS and CDR2 is YFSETQ. The CDR3 DNA follows: TGCGCCAGCAGCTCCCGGGACAGTGGGGAAAAACTGTTTTTT. It yields the protein CASSSRDSGEKLFF.

The table lists this clonotype with a few counts. The rearrangement joins TRBV6-1 to TRBJ2-7, with D possibly being TRBD1 (6 bases). The V and J ends lost 8 bases and 5 bases respectively, with 19 bases between them. CDR1 is MNHNS, CDR2 SASEGT, per germline. This CDR3 is 14 amino acids long. CDR3 protein: CASHLSTGRDEQYF. In nucleotides, the CDR3 is TGTGCCAGCCATCTGAGTACAGGGCGGGACGAGCAGTACTTC.

This clonotype was seen only a few times. The genes are TRBV2 and TRBJ1-1; D not certain. Trimming cost V 7 bases and J 1 base, with 7 bases left between them. In germline, CDR1 is SNHLY, CDR2 FYNNEI. This CDR3 spans 12 amino acids. As DNA, the CDR3 is TGTGCCAGCATGTTCGCGAACACTGAAGCTTTCTTT. It yields the protein CASMFANTEAFF.

There are a few counts of this clonotype. The chain couples TRBV7-8 to TRBJ1-2; D perhaps matches TRBD1 (5 bases). Trimming took off 2 bases at V and 3 bases at J, with 13 bases between the two ends. Germline V gives CDR1 SGHVS, CDR2 FQNEAQ. CDR3 length: 15 amino acids. DNA of the CDR3: TGTGCCAGCAGCTTACTAGGGACCTGGGACTATGGCTACACCTTC. Translation gives CASSLLGTWDYGYTF.

The V call is TRBV6-6, the J call TRBJ1-1; a possible D gene is TRBD1 (6 bases). The V gene lost 6 bases and the J gene lost 4 bases, with 9 bases spanning the gap. Germline CDR1 is MNHNY and CDR2 is SVGAGI (reference sequence). This CDR3 is 12 amino acids long. This CDR3 reads CASRWGRTEAFF. Written as DNA, the CDR3 is TGTGCCAGCAGGTGGGGGCGCACTGAAGCTTTCTTT.

This clonotype was recorded a few times. The CDR3 loop is CASSWGQGNEKLFF. DNA for the CDR3: TGTGCCAGCAGTTGGGGGCAGGGGAATGAAAAACTGTTTTTT. The chain uses TRBV12-3 or TRBV12-4 and TRBJ1-4; a possible D gene is TRBD1 (6 bases). The CDR3 consists of 14 residues. V was trimmed by 4 bases and J by 5 bases, leaving 11 bases between them.

The chain couples TRBV29-1 to TRBJ2-1, with TRBD2 matching over 8 bases. The CDR3 consists of 16 residues. Trimming at V came to 2 bases and at J to 4 bases, leaving 10 bases not matched to a gene. Germline CDR1 reads SQVTM; CDR2 reads ANQGSEA. The CDR3 here is CSVERTSPLTYNEQFF. In DNA, the CDR3 is TGCAGCGTTGAAAGGACTAGCCCGCTTACATACAATGAGCAGTTCTTC.

This clonotype has only a few counts. Written as DNA, the CDR3 is TGTGCCAGCAGTTACGCAGGTTCCAATCAGCCCCAGCATTTT. Translation: CASSYAGSNQPQHF. The V gene is TRBV6-6, the J gene TRBJ1-5, with unresolved D. Germline V gene data show CDR1 as MNHNY and CDR2 as SVGAGI (reference sequence). V was cut by 2 bases and J by 3 bases, with 8 bases left in between. The CDR3 is 14 amino acids.

This clonotype appeared many times. The rearrangement links TRBV12-3 or TRBV12-4 to TRBJ2-2; no reliable D call. Trimming cost V 11 bases and J 7 bases, with 14 bases left between them. The CDR3 totals 12 residues. As DNA, the CDR3 is TGTGCCCCAGAGTGGAAGGACGGGGAGCTGTTTTTT. Translation: CAPEWKDGELFF.

This clonotype was counted ten times or more. CDR3 sequence: CASSPFHTRRTGENTEAFF. The CDR3 DNA follows: TGCGCCAGCAGCCCCTTCCACACCCGACGGACAGGGGAGAACACTGAAGCTTTCTTT. This chain links TRBV4-3 with TRBJ1-1, with TRBD1 matching over 9 bases. Germline trimming cut 4 bases from V and 1 base from J; bases unmatched to any gene: 16. The length of the CDR3 is 19 residues. Germline CDR1 reads LGHNA; CDR2 reads YSLEER.

This clonotype was picked up many times. The V and J genes are TRBV29-1 and TRBJ2-5; unclear D gene. The CDR3 runs to 16 residues. Germline CDR1 reads SQVTM; CDR2 reads ANQGSEA. V shed 0 bases and J shed 0 bases, with 14 bases lying between them. CDR3 DNA sequence: TGCAGCGTTGAAGATTCCCTATACAGATACCAAGAGACCCAGTACTTC. This sequence encodes CSVEDSLYRYQETQYF.

V gene TRBV7-2 combines with J gene TRBJ1-5; 9 nucleotides align to TRBD1. CDR1 is SGHTA and CDR2 is FQGNSA in the germline V gene. The CDR3 is 16 residues long. V gave up 2 bases and J gave up 5 bases; unmatched junction bases: 7. The CDR3 region is CASSLPTGGAYQPQHF. CDR3 bases: TGTGCCAGCAGCTTACCGACAGGGGGTGCCTATCAGCCCCAGCATTTT.

The rearrangement uses TRBV20-1 and TRBJ2-2; tentative D call: TRBD1 (5 bases). This CDR3 region has 11 residues. Per the germline V gene, CDR1 is DFQATT and CDR2 is SNEGSKA (reference sequence). Trimming pared 3 bases from V and 7 bases from J, leaving 6 bases between. CDR3 residues: CSASTGGELFF. In nucleotides, the CDR3 is TGCAGTGCTAGCACAGGCGGGGAGCTGTTTTTT.